This TCR beta chain stems from a study of blood T cell repertoires in COVID-19. Looking at the study overall: PBMCs, B-cell-depleted T cells, or T cells were the source of the cDNA or gDNA that made up the material.

The CDR3 loop spans 15 amino acids. Germline V gene data show CDR1 as MNHEY and CDR2 as SMNVEV (reference sequence). Trimming took 6 bases from V and 3 from J; bases not matched to a gene: 9. Ages ranged from roughly 18 to 100 years, with residence in some 25 US areas. Donors of Cohort 3 who recovered were those that had two negative PCRs, clearance, or symptom resolution. Methods used by the authors: Amplification of reference gene primers was used by the study to estimate nucleated cell counts. Here immunoSEQ multiplex PCR was the method, and the copy in TCRdb shows in-frame clones only, minus some. The D gene and trimming were derived from the DNA, and the V and J assignments and clone size from that table. The data hold some 100,000 clones, with 65% to 90% observed a single time.

The chain carries TRBV27 and TRBJ2-7; 9 bases align to TRBD1. The sample was PBMCs or T cells enriched from blood (not recorded which). The clonotype comes from a woman aged 50 to 65 who had recovered from COVID-19. The CDR3 DNA is TGTGCCAGCAGCAGAACCGGGGGACAGGGCTACGAGCAGTACTTC. The encoded protein is CASSRTGGQGYEQYF.